Shown below are 27 T cell receptor beta chains from a single sample sequenced in a study of blood T cells in healthy people across ages. It was with a sample-barcoded 5' primer and a J-beta primer mix that a second PCR of about 6 to 12 cycles was run. TCRdb reanalysed the 5' RACE reads using MiXCR and keeps one entry per CDR3 protein. The sample lists about 1,000,000 distinct CDR3 sequences, under 45% occurring once. Source material: blood. The receptors derive from a woman aged 55-69 years in good health.

This clonotype was seen only a few times. The genes are TRBV7-2 and TRBJ2-5, with 12 bases identical to TRBD2. The J call may be in error: the DNA end matches TRBJ2-7 better. Germline V lookup: CDR1 SGHTA, CDR2 FQGNSA. The CDR3 covers 16 residues. The CDR3 nucleotides are TGTGCCAGCAGCCACACTGCTAGCGGGAGGGATGGCGAGCAGTACTTC. Translated, it gives CASSHTASGRDGEQYF.

This clonotype has just a few counts. The chain carries TRBV6-1 and TRBJ2-7; 7 bases match TRBD1. Germline V gene lookup returns CDR1 MNHNS and CDR2 SASEGT. The CDR3 totals 14 residues. V shed 6 bases, J shed 4 bases, and the junction held 9 bases outside the gene matches. CDR3 sequence (DNA): TGTGCCAGCAGGGCCCGGGACAGCTCTTACGAGCAGTACTTC. Protein: CASRARDSSYEQYF.

The V call is TRBV6-5, the J call TRBJ2-3; TRBD2 aligns across 8 bases. The CDR3 runs 16 residues. V gave up 6 bases and J gave up 3 bases; unmatched junction bases: 11. Germline assignment: CDR1 MNHEY and CDR2 SVGAGI. This CDR3 reads CASSPLAGTGTDTQYF. The CDR3 nucleotides read TGTGCCAGCAGCCCCTTAGCGGGAACGGGGACAGATACGCAGTATTTT.

This clonotype appeared a single time. The genes are TRBV5-6 and TRBJ1-4; the D gene is possibly TRBD1 (6 bases). This CDR3 contains 15 residues. The V end was cut by 1 base, the J end by 6 bases, with 13 bases between. CDR1 is SGHDT, CDR2 YYEEEE, per germline. The CDR3 DNA follows: TGTGCCAGCAGCTTGACCTCCGGGGGCTATGAAAAACTGTTTTTT. This gives the protein CASSLTSGGYEKLFF.

This clonotype has ten or more counts. This chain links TRBV6-2 or TRBV6-3 with TRBJ2-1; the D is unclear. The CDR3 runs 14 residues. Germline assignment: CDR1 MNHEY and CDR2 SVGEGT. The V and J ends lost 6 bases and 1 base respectively, with 10 bases between them. The CDR3: CASRKAGSYNEQFF. CDR3 sequence (DNA): TGTGCCAGCAGAAAGGCCGGTTCCTACAATGAGCAGTTCTTC.

The V call is TRBV29-1, the J call TRBJ2-1; TRBD2 agrees at 13 bases. The CDR3 is 15 residues long. The trim removed 4 bases at V and 8 bases at J, leaving 8 bases unmatched. Germline CDR1 is SQVTM and CDR2 is ANQGSEA. CDR3 nucleotides: TGCAGCGTTGCCAGGACTAGCGGGAGTTGGGATGAGCAGTTCTTC. Translated, it gives CSVARTSGSWDEQFF.

This clonotype was observed once. This sequence joins TRBV2 and TRBJ2-3, with 8 bases that match TRBD1. With 6 bases clipped from V and 5 bases from J, the junction kept 10 bases outside the gene matches. This CDR3 contains 15 residues. CDR1 is SNHLY and CDR2 is FYNNEI in the germline V gene. The CDR3 region is CASSFTGTGEDTQYF. The CDR3 nucleotides read TGTGCCAGCAGCTTCACCGGGACAGGCGAAGATACGCAGTATTTT.

In its sample, this clonotype was seen a few times. The chain employs TRBV10-2 and TRBJ2-1, with D unresolved. The CDR3 is 13 residues long. Germline V gene sequence: CDR1 WSHSY, CDR2 SAAADI. Deletions cut 2 bases from V and 5 bases from J, with 7 bases between. CDR3: CASSEKWDNEQFF. The CDR3 DNA is TGCGCCAGCAGTGAGAAGTGGGACAATGAGCAGTTCTTC.

The V gene is TRBV20-1, the J gene TRBJ2-7, with 9 positions matching TRBD2. In germline, CDR1 is DFQATT, CDR2 SNEGSKA (reference sequence). CDR3 length: 12 amino acids. V was pared by 7 bases and J by 6 bases, with 7 bases of the junction left unmatched. In DNA form, the CDR3 reads TGCAGTGGGGTAGCGGGAGTGGGCGAGCAGTACTTC. Translation: CSGVAGVGEQYF.

In this sample, this clonotype turned up a few times. The CDR3 nucleotides are TGTGCCAGCAGCGCACTACTGGAGACCCAGTACTTC. Translated: CASSALLETQYF. The gene calls are TRBV9 and TRBJ2-5; the D is unclear. Deletions cut 3 bases from V and 5 bases from J, with 8 bases between. The CDR3 has 12 residues. Per germline, CDR1 SGDLS and CDR2 YYNGEE. The full variable domain, in which reference TRBV9 and TRBJ2-5 provide the parts outside the CDR3, is DSGVTQTPKHLITATGQRVTLRCSPRSGDLSVYWYQQSLDQGLQFLIQYYNGEERAKGNILERFSAQQFPDLHSELNLSSLELGDSALYFCASSALLETQYFGPGTRLLVL.

As concerns this clonotype: An end of the junction differs from the germline gene, which may be a read error. V and J are TRBV5-6 and TRBJ2-1; no clear D. There are 18 residues in the CDR3. In germline, CDR1 is SGHDT, CDR2 YYEEEE. The CDR3 coding sequence is TGTGCCAGCAGCTTATCCCAGAGTACCGAGAGCTCCCACAATGAGCAGTTCTTC. Translation gives CASSLSQSTESSHNEQFF.

V is TRBV7-9 and J is TRBJ2-7, with D tentatively TRBD1 or TRBD2 (5 bases each). CDR3 length: 12 residues. CDR1 is SEHNR, CDR2 FQNEAQ, per germline (reference sequence). The V end lost 10 bases, the J end lost 0 bases, and 10 bases lay between the germline ends. CDR3: CATLGTSYEQYF. As DNA, the CDR3 is TGTGCCACTCTAGGGACCTCCTACGAGCAGTACTTC.

V and J are TRBV29-1 and TRBJ1-1; TRBD1 matches at 8 bases. The CDR3 is 12 amino acids. Looked up from germline, CDR1 is SQVTM and CDR2 is ANQGSEA. V lost 4 bases to trimming and J lost 9 bases; unmatched junction nucleotides: 7. The DNA of the CDR3 is TGCAGCGTTGCGCCAGGGGGCGGGAAAGCTTTCTTT. Protein: CSVAPGGGKAFF.

The chain uses TRBV4-1 and TRBJ2-5, with D unresolved. Looked up from germline, CDR1 is MGHRA and CDR2 is YSYEKL. V shed 1 base and J shed 4 bases, with 13 bases lying between them. The CDR3 contains 15 residues. CDR3: CASSQGIPEAETQYF. The CDR3 DNA follows: TGCGCCAGCAGCCAAGGGATTCCGGAAGCAGAGACCCAGTACTTC.

This clonotype was observed a few times. A junction end diverges from the germline sequence, so it may reflect a read error. The V gene is TRBV7-2, the J gene TRBJ2-1; 7 bases match TRBD2. Germline values: CDR1 SGHTA, CDR2 FQGNSA. The CDR3 sequence is 15 residues long. This CDR3 is CASSLAAGVYNEQFF. The CDR3 coding sequence is TGTGCCAGCAGTTTAGCGGCGGGGGTCTACAATGAGCAGTTCTTC. The full variable domain, its missing parts supplied by reference TRBV7-2 and TRBJ2-1, is GAGVSQSPSNKVTEKGKDVELRCDPISGHTALYWYRQSLGQGLEFLIYFQGNSAPDKSGLPSDRFSAERTGGSVSTLTIQRTQQEDSAVYLCASSLAAGVYNEQFFGPGTRLTVL.

The rearrangement uses TRBV28 and TRBJ2-5; D ambiguous. Germline assignment: CDR1 MDHEN and CDR2 SYDVKM. The CDR3 has 13 residues. V was trimmed by 6 bases and J by 11 bases, leaving 19 bases between them. The CDR3 is CASSESTIQEQYF. CDR3 in DNA: TGTGCCAGCAGCGAGTCGACCATACAAGAGCAGTACTTC. The whole variable domain, remainder taken from reference TRBV28 and TRBJ2-5, is DVKVTQSSRYLVKRTGEKVFLECVQDMDHENMFWYRQDPGLGLRLIYFSYDVKMKEKGDIPEGYSVSREKKERFSLILESASTNQTSMYLCASSESTIQEQYFGPGTRLLVL.

The chain combines TRBV28 with TRBJ2-3; 9 bases are a match to TRBD1. The V segment lost 5 bases and the J segment 4 bases; nucleotides outside the gene matches: 7. There are 15 residues in the CDR3. Per the germline V gene, CDR1 is MDHEN and CDR2 is SYDVKM. The CDR3 DNA reads TGTGCCAGCAGTCCCCGGGACAGGGAAGCAGATACGCAGTATTTT. Amino acids: CASSPRDREADTQYF.

The chain carries TRBV6-5 and TRBJ1-2; D is unresolved. Deletions cut 5 bases from V and 4 bases from J, with 5 bases between. This CDR3 contains 11 residues. CDR1 is MNHEY, CDR2 SVGAGI, per germline. CDR3 DNA sequence: TGTGCCAGCAGTAATACCTATGGCTACACCTTC. It encodes CASSNTYGYTF.

The V gene is TRBV9, the J gene TRBJ2-7, with 8 bases identical to TRBD2. Germline assignment: CDR1 SGDLS and CDR2 YYNGEE. Losses at the gene ends were 2 bases for V and 3 bases for J; bases not matched to a gene: 7. The CDR3 consists of 15 residues. For the CDR3, the DNA is TGTGCCAGCAGCGTGGCAAGCGGGAGCGGCTACGAGCAGTACTTC. This sequence encodes CASSVASGSGYEQYF.

This clonotype was detected only a few times. This chain connects TRBV7-6 to TRBJ2-7; 12 nucleotides agree with TRBD2. The V gene end was trimmed by 5 bases and the J gene end by 2 bases; junction bases not matched to a gene: 4. CDR1 SGHVS and CDR2 FNYEAQ come from the germline V gene. This CDR3 spans 15 amino acids. CDR3 bases: TGTGCCAGCAGCCCTACTAGCGGGAGGACCTACGAGCAGTACTTC. Protein product: CASSPTSGRTYEQYF.

The chain employs TRBV11-2 and TRBJ2-1; weak D call: TRBD1 (5 bases). V lost 5 bases and J lost 5, with 13 bases in between. The germline gives CDR1 SGHAT, CDR2 FQNNGV. The CDR3 runs 14 residues. CDR3 sequence (DNA): TGTGCCAGCAGCAGGGGCGGATTTCACAATGAGCAGTTCTTC. It yields the protein CASSRGGFHNEQFF.

The chain couples TRBV12-3 or TRBV12-4 to TRBJ2-1; D gene uncertain. V gave up 6 bases and J gave up 5 bases, with 17 bases separating them. The CDR3 has 15 residues. CDR3 sequence reads: CASRDHEAGDNEQFF. The CDR3 DNA reads TGTGCCAGCAGGGACCATGAGGCCGGCGACAATGAGCAGTTCTTC.

This clonotype has a handful of counts. The CDR3 is CASSPWGANTEAFF. The CDR3 bases are TGTGCCAGCAGCCCCTGGGGGGCGAACACTGAAGCTTTCTTT. The chain joins TRBV13 to TRBJ1-1, with D possibly being TRBD1 (6 bases). Deletions cut 5 bases from V and 1 base from J, with 11 bases between. Germline-derived CDR1 and CDR2 are PRHDT and FYEKMQ (reference sequence). The CDR3 contains 14 residues.

The chain carries TRBV25-1 and TRBJ2-4, with D possibly matching TRBD2 (5 bases). TRBJ2-7 matches the DNA end more closely, so the J call is doubtful. The V gene's germline CDR1 is MGHDK and CDR2 SYGVNS. The length of the CDR3 is 15 residues. The CDR3 region is CASSGRLQSSYEQYF. Here the CDR3 DNA reads TGTGCCAGCAGTGGGAGGTTACAGAGCTCCTACGAGCAGTACTTC.

This chain uses TRBV7-3 with TRBJ2-5; possibly TRBD2 for D (6 bases). CDR1 and CDR2 from the germline V gene are SGHTA and FQGTGA. V shed 0 bases and J shed 1 base, with 9 bases lying between them. The CDR3 consists of 15 residues. CDR3 region: CASSLTGTAQETQYF. In DNA form, the CDR3 reads TGTGCCAGCAGCTTAACAGGGACTGCCCAAGAGACCCAGTACTTC.

The CDR3 DNA sequence: TGCAGTGCTAGTGAGGTGTCAAGGGTCTCTGAAGCTTTCTTT. Protein: CSASEVSRVSEAFF. J is TRBJ1-1 and V is TRBV20-1; D remains unclear. The CDR3 has 14 amino acids. The ends were cut back, 3 bases at V and 6 bases at J, with 17 bases in the middle. CDR1 and CDR2 from the germline V gene are DFQATT and SNEGSKA (reference sequence).

This clonotype showed up just once. This chain joins TRBV13 and TRBJ2-1; perhaps TRBD2 as D (5 bases). This CDR3 contains 15 residues. The V gene's germline CDR1 is PRHDT and CDR2 FYEKMQ (reference sequence). With 5 bases removed from V and 5 bases from J, the gap between germline ends came to 16 bases. CDR3 nucleotide sequence: TGTGCCAGCAGCCCAAAGGACTCTTTCCACAATGAGCAGTTCTTC. Its protein product is CASSPKDSFHNEQFF. Supplemented by reference TRBV13 and TRBJ2-1, the full variable domain reads AAGVIQSPRHLIKEKRETATLKCYPIPRHDTVYWYQQGPGQDPQFLISFYEKMQSDKGSIPDRFSAQQFSDYHSELNMSSLELGDSALYFCASSPKDSFHNEQFFGPGTRLTVL.